This TCR beta chain comes out of a study of blood T cell repertoires in COVID-19. Study-level background: Samples representing acute and convalescent COVID-19 were sourced from the United States, Italy and Spain.

The assay was immunoSEQ multiplex PCR, and TCRdb's table has in-frame clones only and misses some. Of roughly 260,000 clones listed, roughly 86% were seen once; the top ten hold about 2.1%. There are 16 residues in the CDR3. Germline lookup yields CDR1 MDHEN and CDR2 SYDVKM. Trimming pared 1 base from V and 1 base from J, leaving 11 bases between. The TCR sequence derives from a woman aged 50 to 60 with acute or convalescent COVID-19. The V gene is TRBV28, the J gene TRBJ1-5, with unresolved D. The sequencing input was peripheral blood. CDR3 in amino acids: CASSLLRVGSNQPQHF. In nucleotides, the CDR3 is TGTGCCAGCAGTTTATTGAGGGTAGGGAGCAATCAGCCCCAGCATTTT.